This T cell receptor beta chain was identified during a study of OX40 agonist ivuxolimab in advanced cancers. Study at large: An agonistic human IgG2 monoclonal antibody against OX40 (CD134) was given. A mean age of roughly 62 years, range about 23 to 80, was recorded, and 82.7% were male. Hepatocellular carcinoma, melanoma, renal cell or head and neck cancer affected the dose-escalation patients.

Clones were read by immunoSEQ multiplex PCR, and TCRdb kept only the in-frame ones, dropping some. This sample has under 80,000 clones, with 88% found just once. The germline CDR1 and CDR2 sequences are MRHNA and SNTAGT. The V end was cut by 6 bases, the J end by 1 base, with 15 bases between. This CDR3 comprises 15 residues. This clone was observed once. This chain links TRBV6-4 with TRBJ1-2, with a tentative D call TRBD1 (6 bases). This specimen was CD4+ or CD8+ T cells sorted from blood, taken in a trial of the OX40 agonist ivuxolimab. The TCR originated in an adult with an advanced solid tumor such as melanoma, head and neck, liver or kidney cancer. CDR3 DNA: TGTGCCAGCAGGCCGGGGGCGCAGGATAACTATGGCTACACCTTC. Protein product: CASRPGAQDNYGYTF.